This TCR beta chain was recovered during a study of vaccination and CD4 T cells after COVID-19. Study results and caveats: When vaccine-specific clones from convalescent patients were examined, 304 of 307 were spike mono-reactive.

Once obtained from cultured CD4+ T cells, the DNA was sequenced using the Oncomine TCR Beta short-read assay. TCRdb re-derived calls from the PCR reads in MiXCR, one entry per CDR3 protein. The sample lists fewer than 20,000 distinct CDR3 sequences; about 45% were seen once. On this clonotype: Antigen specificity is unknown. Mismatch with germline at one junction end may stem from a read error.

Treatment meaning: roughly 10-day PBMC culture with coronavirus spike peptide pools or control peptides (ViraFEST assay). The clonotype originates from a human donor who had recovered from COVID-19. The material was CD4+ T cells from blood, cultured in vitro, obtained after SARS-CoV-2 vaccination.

The CDR3 DNA reads as TGTGCCAGCAGCCTAGCGTGGACTAGCGGCACAGATACGCAGTATTTT. Translated, it gives CASSLAWTSGTDTQYF. This chain joins TRBV7-2 and TRBJ2-3; 9 bases fit TRBD2. Germline V gene data show CDR1 as SGHTA and CDR2 as FQGNSA. The CDR3 is made up of 16 amino acids.